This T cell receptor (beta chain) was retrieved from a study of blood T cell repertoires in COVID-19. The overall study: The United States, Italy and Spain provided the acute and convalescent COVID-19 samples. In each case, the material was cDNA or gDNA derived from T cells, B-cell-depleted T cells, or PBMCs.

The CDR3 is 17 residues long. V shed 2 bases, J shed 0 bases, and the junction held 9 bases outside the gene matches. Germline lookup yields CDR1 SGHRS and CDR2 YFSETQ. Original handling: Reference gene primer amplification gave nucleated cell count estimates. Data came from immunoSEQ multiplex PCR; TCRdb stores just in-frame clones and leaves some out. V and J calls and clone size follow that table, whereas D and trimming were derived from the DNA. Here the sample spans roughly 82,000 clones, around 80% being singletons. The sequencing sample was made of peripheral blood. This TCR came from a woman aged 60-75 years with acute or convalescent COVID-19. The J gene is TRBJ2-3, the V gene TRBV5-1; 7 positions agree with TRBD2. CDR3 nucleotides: TGCGCCAGCAGCTTAAGCGGGGCGCTTTCTAGCACAGATACGCAGTATTTT. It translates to CASSLSGALSSTDTQYF.